The source of this T cell receptor (beta chain) is a study of cytomegalovirus exposure and HLA in healthy donors. It was with 60 Vbeta and 13 Jbeta primers that the PCR ran. Sequenced by immunoSEQ multiplex PCR; TCRdb stores in-frame clones only, minus some. Its table records 150,000 to 200,000 clones. Comment on this clone: No antigen is known for it.

The CDR3 contains 15 residues. Germline lookup yields CDR1 SGDLS and CDR2 YYNGEE. With V trimmed by 0 bases and J by 4 bases, 7 bases remained unmatched. Findings of the study overall: Earlier analysis found most TCR beta V segments productive about 90% or about 30% of the time.

The donors, nominally healthy at sampling, likely had unrecorded immune exposures. This TCR was sampled from a boy younger than 18 in good health and CMV-seronegative. The specimen sequenced was PBMCs. The rearrangement links TRBV9 to TRBJ2-7; 7 nucleotides align to TRBD1. This CDR3 reads CASSVGRQGTYEQYF. The CDR3 DNA sequence: TGTGCCAGCAGCGTAGGTCGACAGGGTACGTACGAGCAGTACTTC.